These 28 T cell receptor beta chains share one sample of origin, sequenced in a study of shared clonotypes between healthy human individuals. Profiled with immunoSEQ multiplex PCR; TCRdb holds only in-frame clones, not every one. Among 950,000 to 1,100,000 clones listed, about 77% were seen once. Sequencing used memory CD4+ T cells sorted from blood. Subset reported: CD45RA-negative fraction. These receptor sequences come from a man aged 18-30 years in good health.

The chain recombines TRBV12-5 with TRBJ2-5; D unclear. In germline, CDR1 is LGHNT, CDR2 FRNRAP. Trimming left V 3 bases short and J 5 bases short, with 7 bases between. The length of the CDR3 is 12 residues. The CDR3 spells CASGFAGETQYF. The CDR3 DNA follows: TGTGCTAGTGGTTTCGCCGGGGAGACCCAGTACTTC. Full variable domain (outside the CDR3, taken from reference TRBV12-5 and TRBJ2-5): DARVTQTPRHKVTEMGQEVTMRCQPILGHNTVFWYRQTMMQGLELLAYFRNRAPLDDSGMPKDRFSAEMPDATLATLKIQPSEPRDSAVYFCASGFAGETQYFGPGTRLLVL.

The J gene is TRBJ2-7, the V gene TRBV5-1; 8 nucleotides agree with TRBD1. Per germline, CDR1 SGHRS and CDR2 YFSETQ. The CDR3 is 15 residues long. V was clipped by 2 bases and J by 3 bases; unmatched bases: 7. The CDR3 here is CASSFTGQANYEQYF. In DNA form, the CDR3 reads TGCGCCAGCAGCTTCACGGGACAGGCAAACTACGAGCAGTACTTC. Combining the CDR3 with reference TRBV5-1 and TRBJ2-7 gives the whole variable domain KAGVTQTPRYLIKTRGQQVTLSCSPISGHRSVSWYQQTPGQGLQFLFEYFSETQRNKGNFPGRFSGRQFSNSRSEMNVSTLELGDSALYLCASSFTGQANYEQYFGPGTRLTVT.

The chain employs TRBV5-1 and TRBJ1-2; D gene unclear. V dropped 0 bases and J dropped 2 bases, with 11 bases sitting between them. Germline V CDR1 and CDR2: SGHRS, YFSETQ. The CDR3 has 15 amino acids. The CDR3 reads CASSLAPGPNYGYTF. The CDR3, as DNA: TGCGCCAGCAGCTTGGCCCCAGGTCCGAACTATGGCTACACCTTC.

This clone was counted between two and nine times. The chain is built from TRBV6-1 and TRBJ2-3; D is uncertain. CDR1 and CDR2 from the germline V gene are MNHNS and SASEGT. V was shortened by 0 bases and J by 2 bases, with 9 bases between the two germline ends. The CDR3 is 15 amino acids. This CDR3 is CASSEAGHYTDTQYF. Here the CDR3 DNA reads TGTGCCAGCAGTGAAGCGGGCCACTACACAGATACGCAGTATTTT.

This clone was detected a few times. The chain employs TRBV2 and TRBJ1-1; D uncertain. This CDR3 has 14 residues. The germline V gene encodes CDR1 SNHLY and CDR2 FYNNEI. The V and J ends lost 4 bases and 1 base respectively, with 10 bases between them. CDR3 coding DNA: TGTGCCAGCAGTGGCCTCAAGGGGAACACTGAAGCTTTCTTT. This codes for CASSGLKGNTEAFF.

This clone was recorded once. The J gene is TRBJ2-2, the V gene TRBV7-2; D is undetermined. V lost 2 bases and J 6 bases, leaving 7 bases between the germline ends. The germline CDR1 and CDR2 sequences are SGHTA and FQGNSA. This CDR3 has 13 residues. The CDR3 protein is CASSLKASGELFF. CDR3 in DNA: TGTGCCAGCAGCTTAAAAGCATCCGGGGAGCTGTTTTTT.

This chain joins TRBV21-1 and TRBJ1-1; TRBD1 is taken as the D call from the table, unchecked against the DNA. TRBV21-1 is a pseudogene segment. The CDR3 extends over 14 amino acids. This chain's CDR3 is CARIRQGWLAEAFF. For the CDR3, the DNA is TGTGCCAGGATCCGACAGGGATGGTTGGCTGAAGCTTTCTTT.

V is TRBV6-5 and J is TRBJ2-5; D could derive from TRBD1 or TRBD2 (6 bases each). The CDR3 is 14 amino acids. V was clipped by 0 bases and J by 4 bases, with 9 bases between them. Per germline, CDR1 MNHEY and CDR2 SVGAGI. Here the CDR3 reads CASSYSGGPETQYF. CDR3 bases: TGTGCCAGCAGTTACTCGGGGGGCCCAGAGACCCAGTACTTC.

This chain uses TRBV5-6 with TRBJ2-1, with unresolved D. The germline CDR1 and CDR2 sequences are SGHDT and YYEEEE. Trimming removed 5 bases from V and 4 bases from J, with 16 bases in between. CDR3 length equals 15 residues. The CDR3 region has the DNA TGTGCCAGCAGTGCCTTAAGGATAGGATACAATGAGCAGTTCTTC. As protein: CASSALRIGYNEQFF.

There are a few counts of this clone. The CDR3 here is CAWSVGLLGFGTDTQYF. CDR3 nucleotides: TGTGCCTGGAGTGTGGGGTTGTTGGGCTTCGGGACAGATACGCAGTATTTT. The chain couples TRBV30 to TRBJ2-3; D not certain. The CDR3 is 17 amino acids. V lost 0 bases to trimming and J lost 3 bases, with 19 bases between them. The germline V gene encodes CDR1 GTSNPN and CDR2 SVGIG (reference sequence).

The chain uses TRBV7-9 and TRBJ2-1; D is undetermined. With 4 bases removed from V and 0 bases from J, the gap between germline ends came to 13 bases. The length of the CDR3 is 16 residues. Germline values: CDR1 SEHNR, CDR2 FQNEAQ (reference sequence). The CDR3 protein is CASSSTPGPSYNEQFF. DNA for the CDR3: TGTGCCAGCAGCTCCACCCCGGGTCCCTCCTACAATGAGCAGTTCTTC. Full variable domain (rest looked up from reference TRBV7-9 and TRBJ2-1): DTGVSQNPRHKITKRGQNVTFRCDPISEHNRLYWYRQTLGQGPEFLTYFQNEAQLEKSRLLSDRFSAERPKGSFSTLEIQRTEQGDSAMYLCASSSTPGPSYNEQFFGPGTRLTVL.

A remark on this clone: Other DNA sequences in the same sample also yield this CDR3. Written as DNA, the CDR3 is TGCGCCAGCAGCTTGGGATCTGGGGAAAAACTGTTTTTT. Residues: CASSLGSGEKLFF. V gene TRBV5-1 combines with J gene TRBJ1-4, with D unclear. The CDR3 consists of 13 residues. Germline assignment: CDR1 SGHRS and CDR2 YFSETQ. Trimming removed 0 bases at V and 8 bases at J, with 8 bases between.

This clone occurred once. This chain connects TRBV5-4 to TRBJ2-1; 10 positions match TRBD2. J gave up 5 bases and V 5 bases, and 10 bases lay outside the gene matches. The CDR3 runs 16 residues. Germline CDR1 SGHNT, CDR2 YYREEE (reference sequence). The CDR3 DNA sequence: TGTGCCAGCAGTCGCGCGGGGCTAGCGGGGGACAATGAGCAGTTCTTC. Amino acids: CASSRAGLAGDNEQFF. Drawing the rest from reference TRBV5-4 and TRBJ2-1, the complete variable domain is ETGVTQSPTHLIKTRGQQVTLRCSSQSGHNTVSWYQQALGQGPQFIFQYYREEENGRGNFPPRFSGLQFPNYSSELNVNALELDDSALYLCASSRAGLAGDNEQFFGPGTRLTVL.

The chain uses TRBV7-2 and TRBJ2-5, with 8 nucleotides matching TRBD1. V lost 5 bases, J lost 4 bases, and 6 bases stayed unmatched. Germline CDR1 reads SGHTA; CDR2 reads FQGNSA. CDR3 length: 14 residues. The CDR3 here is CASSPKTGAETQYF. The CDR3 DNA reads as TGTGCCAGCAGCCCAAAGACAGGGGCAGAGACCCAGTACTTC.

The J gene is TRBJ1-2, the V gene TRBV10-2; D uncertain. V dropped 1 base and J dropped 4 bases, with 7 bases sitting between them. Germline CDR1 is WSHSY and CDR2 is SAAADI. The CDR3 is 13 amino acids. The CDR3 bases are TGCGCCAGCAGTGAGTTTGGAGTCTATGGCTACACCTTC. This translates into CASSEFGVYGYTF.

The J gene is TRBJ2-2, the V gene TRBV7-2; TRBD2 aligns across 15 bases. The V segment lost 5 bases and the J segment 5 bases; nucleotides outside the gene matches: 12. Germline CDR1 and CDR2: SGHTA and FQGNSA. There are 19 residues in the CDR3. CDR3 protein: CASSPRGLAGGSSTGELFF. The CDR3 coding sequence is TGTGCCAGCAGCCCGAGGGGACTAGCGGGGGGATCGTCTACCGGGGAGCTGTTTTTT.

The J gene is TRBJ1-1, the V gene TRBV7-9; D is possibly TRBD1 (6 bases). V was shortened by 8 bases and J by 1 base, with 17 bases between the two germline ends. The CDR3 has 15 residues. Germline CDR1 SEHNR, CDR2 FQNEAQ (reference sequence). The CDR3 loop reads CASGMSGGRNTEAFF. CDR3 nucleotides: TGTGCCAGCGGGATGTCGGGGGGGCGGAACACTGAAGCTTTCTTT.

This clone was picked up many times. CDR3 in DNA: TGTGCCACCTCCCCGGCGGGGGGGCGAGGTGGCACAGATACGCAGTATTTT. Translation gives CATSPAGGRGGTDTQYF. V and J are TRBV10-3 and TRBJ2-3; 9 bases line up with TRBD2. This CDR3 contains 17 residues. V lost 10 bases, J lost 1 base, and 15 bases stayed unmatched. CDR1 is ENHRY and CDR2 is SYGVKD in the germline V gene.

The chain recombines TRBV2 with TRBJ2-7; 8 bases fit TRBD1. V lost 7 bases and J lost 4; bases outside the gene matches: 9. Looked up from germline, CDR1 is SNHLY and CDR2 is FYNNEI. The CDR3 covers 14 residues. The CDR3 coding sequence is TGTGCCAGCAATGCAGACAGGGGATCGTACGAGCAGTACTTC. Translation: CASNADRGSYEQYF. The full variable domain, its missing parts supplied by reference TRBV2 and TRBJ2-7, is EPEVTQTPSHQVTQMGQEVILRCVPISNHLYFYWYRQILGQKVEFLVSFYNNEISEKSEIFDDQFSVERPDGSNFTLKIRSTKLEDSAMYFCASNADRGSYEQYFGPGTRLTVT.

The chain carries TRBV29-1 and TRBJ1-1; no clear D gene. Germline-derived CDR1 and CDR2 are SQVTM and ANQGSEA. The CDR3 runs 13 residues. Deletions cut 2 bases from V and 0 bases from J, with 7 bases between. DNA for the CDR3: TGCAGCGTTGAACACAAGATGAACACTGAAGCTTTCTTT. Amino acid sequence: CSVEHKMNTEAFF.

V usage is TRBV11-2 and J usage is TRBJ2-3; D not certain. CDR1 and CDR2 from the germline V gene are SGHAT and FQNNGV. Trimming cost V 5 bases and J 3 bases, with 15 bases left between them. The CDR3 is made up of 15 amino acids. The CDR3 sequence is CASSPTLMGTDTQYF. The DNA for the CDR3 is TGTGCCAGCAGCCCTACGCTAATGGGTACAGATACGCAGTATTTT. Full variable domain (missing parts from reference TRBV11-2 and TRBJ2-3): EAGVAQSPRYKIIEKRQSVAFWCNPISGHATLYWYQQILGQGPKLLIQFQNNGVVDDSQLPKDRFSAERLKGVDSTLKIQPAKLEDSAVYLCASSPTLMGTDTQYFGPGTRLTVL.

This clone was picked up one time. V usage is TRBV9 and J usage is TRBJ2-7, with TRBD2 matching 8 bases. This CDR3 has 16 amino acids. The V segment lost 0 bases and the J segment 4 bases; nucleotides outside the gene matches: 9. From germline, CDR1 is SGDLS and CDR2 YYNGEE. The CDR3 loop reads CASSVGWSGSSYEQYF. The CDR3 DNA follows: TGTGCCAGCAGCGTAGGGTGGAGCGGGAGTTCGTACGAGCAGTACTTC.

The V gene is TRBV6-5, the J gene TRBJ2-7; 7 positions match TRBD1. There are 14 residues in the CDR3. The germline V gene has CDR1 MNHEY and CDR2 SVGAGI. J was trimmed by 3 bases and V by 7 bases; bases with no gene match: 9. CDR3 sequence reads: CASTQQGVFYEQYF. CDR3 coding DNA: TGTGCCAGCACCCAGCAGGGGGTTTTCTACGAGCAGTACTTC.

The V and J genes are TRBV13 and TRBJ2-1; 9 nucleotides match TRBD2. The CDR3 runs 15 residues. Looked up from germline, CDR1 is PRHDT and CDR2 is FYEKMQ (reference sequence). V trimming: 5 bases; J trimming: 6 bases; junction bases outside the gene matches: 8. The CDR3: CASSPWREGSNEQFF. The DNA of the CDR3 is TGTGCCAGCAGCCCTTGGCGGGAGGGTTCCAATGAGCAGTTCTTC. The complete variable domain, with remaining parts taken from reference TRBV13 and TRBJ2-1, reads AAGVIQSPRHLIKEKRETATLKCYPIPRHDTVYWYQQGPGQDPQFLISFYEKMQSDKGSIPDRFSAQQFSDYHSELNMSSLELGDSALYFCASSPWREGSNEQFFGPGTRLTVL.

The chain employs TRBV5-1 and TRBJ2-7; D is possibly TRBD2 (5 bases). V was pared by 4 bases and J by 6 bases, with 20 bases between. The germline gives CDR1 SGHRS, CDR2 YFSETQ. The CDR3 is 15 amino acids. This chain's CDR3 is CASSPVSGGQGEQYF. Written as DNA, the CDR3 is TGCGCCAGCAGCCCCGTGAGCGGTGGGCAAGGCGAGCAGTACTTC.

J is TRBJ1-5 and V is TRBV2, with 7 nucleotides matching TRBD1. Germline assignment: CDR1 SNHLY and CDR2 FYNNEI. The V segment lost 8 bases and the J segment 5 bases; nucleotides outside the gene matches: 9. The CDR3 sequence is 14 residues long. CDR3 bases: TGTGCCAGCCTGGACAGGACGGGCGATCAGCCCCAGCATTTT. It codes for CASLDRTGDQPQHF.

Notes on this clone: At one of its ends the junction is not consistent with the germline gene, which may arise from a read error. The CDR3 DNA reads TGTGCCAGCAATGAATATGGCTACACCTTC. Its translation is CASNEYGYTF. This chain links TRBV6-1 with TRBJ1-2, with D uncertain. The CDR3 has 10 residues. Germline V gene data show CDR1 as MNHNS and CDR2 as SASEGT.

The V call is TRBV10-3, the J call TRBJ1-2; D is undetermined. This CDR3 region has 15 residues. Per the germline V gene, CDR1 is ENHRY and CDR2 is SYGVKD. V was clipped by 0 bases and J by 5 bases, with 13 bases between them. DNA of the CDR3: TGTGCCATCAGTGAGTCAGACCGGGGAAGGTATGGCTACACCTTC. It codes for CAISESDRGRYGYTF.